The TCR beta chain under discussion was sequenced for a study of T cell changes during pregnancy in multiple sclerosis. The repertoire was sequenced with immunoSEQ multiplex PCR; TCRdb's copy has only in-frame clones and lacks some. The table has 28,000 or so clones, approximately 91% seen once. The CDR3 has 16 residues. With 0 bases removed from V and 2 bases from J, the gap between germline ends came to 13 bases. From germline, CDR1 is MNHEY and CDR2 SVGAGI. The sample here was CD8+ T cells from peripheral blood mononuclear cells, taken in the second trimester of pregnancy. The sequence was obtained from a female donor with multiple sclerosis, enrolled in a pregnancy study. J is TRBJ1-2 and V is TRBV6-5; D possibly corresponds to TRBD1 (6 bases). This CDR3 is CASSYSAGAPNYGYTF. DNA of the CDR3: TGTGCCAGCAGTTACTCGGCGGGGGCCCCCAACTATGGCTACACCTTC.